Presented here are 16 T cell receptor beta chains from one specimen sequenced in a study of T cell repertoires in cytomegalovirus infection. One entry per CDR3 protein results from TCRdb running MiXCR on the reads. In the table there are about 530,000 distinct CDR3 sequences, 26% of which are singletons. Sequencing was performed on PBMCs. All receptors derive from a human donor in good health (CMV status not recorded). Some clones in this sample may be carry-over from other donors' samples.

The chain is built from TRBV14 and TRBJ2-5; D is possibly TRBD2 (5 bases). Germline V gene lookup returns CDR1 SGHDN and CDR2 FVKESK. The length of the CDR3 is 14 residues. V was pared by 1 base and J by 4 bases, with 10 bases between. CDR3 region: CASSQVLGGETQYF. The CDR3 region has the DNA TGTGCCAGCAGCCAAGTTCTTGGAGGAGAGACCCAGTACTTC.

V is TRBV28 and J is TRBJ1-5, with D unclear. With 6 bases removed from V and 1 base from J, the gap between germline ends came to 13 bases. The CDR3 is made up of 15 amino acids. The germline CDR1 and CDR2 sequences are MDHEN and SYDVKM. CDR3 residues: CASSPLDFSNQPQHF. CDR3 coding DNA: TGTGCCAGCAGCCCATTAGACTTCAGCAATCAGCCCCAGCATTTT. Using reference TRBV28 and TRBJ1-5 for the parts outside the CDR3, the full variable domain is DVKVTQSSRYLVKRTGEKVFLECVQDMDHENMFWYRQDPGLGLRLIYFSYDVKMKEKGDIPEGYSVSREKKERFSLILESASTNQTSMYLCASSPLDFSNQPQHFGDGTRLSIL.

V gene TRBV9 combines with J gene TRBJ2-2; TRBD2 matches at 8 bases. The CDR3 is 15 residues long. The J segment lost 8 bases and the V segment lost 4 bases, leaving 10 bases of the junction unmatched. CDR1 and CDR2 from the germline V gene are SGDLS and YYNGEE. The CDR3 DNA is TGTGCCAGCAGCCCCGGGGAGCGGGAGACAGGGGAGCTGTTTTTT. It is translated as CASSPGERETGELFF.

The rearrangement joins TRBV7-2 to TRBJ1-3; 8 nucleotides agree with TRBD1. J gave up 3 bases and V 8 bases, and 9 bases lay outside the gene matches. The CDR3 totals 15 residues. Germline V gene lookup returns CDR1 SGHTA and CDR2 FQGNSA. The DNA of the CDR3 is TGTGCCAGCTCTGGGCAGGGGGCGCATGGAAACACCATATATTTT. Amino acid sequence: CASSGQGAHGNTIYF.

The genes are TRBV30 and TRBJ1-1; D gene unclear. V was clipped by 5 bases and J by 1 base, with 8 bases between them. Germline V CDR1 and CDR2: GTSNPN, SVGIG (reference sequence). The CDR3 has 12 residues. CDR3 nucleotides: TGTGCCTGGGGAACGGCGAACACTGAAGCTTTCTTT. Protein product: CAWGTANTEAFF. Based on the CDR3 plus reference TRBV30 and TRBJ1-1, the full variable domain is SQTIHQWPATLVQPVGSPLSLECTVEGTSNPNLYWYRQAAGRGLQLLFYSVGIGQISSEVPQNLSASRPQDRQFILSSKKLLLSDSGFYLCAWGTANTEAFFGQGTRLTVV.

Only a few counts were recorded for this clonotype. The CDR3 DNA reads TGCAGTGCCCGACCCGGGACAGGGCCCAATCAGCCCCAGCATTTT. Translating gives CSARPGTGPNQPQHF. V and J are TRBV20-1 and TRBJ1-5; 9 bases align to TRBD1. CDR1 and CDR2 from the germline V gene are DFQATT and SNEGSKA (reference sequence). This CDR3 is built from 15 residues. The V gene end was trimmed by 6 bases and the J gene end by 3 bases; junction bases not matched to a gene: 9.

This chain joins TRBV30 and TRBJ1-2; no clear D. V lost 0 bases to trimming and J lost 4 bases, with 9 bases between them. CDR1 is GTSNPN and CDR2 is SVGIG in the germline V gene (reference sequence). This CDR3 contains 13 residues. CDR3 sequence reads: CAWSVSQSYGYTF. The CDR3 DNA sequence: TGTGCCTGGAGTGTATCCCAGAGCTATGGCTACACCTTC.

This clonotype was seen more than once but under ten times. CDR3 in DNA: TGTGCCAGCAGCTTAACTGGAACATTTGAGCAGTTCTTC. It specifies CASSLTGTFEQFF. This rearrangement joins TRBV7-3 to TRBJ2-1; no clear D gene. V was pared by 0 bases and J by 9 bases, with 9 bases between. This CDR3 contains 13 residues. The V gene's germline CDR1 is SGHTA and CDR2 FQGTGA.

This clonotype was detected ten times or more. CDR3 protein: CASMPGQGSYEQYF. CDR3 nucleotide sequence: TGTGCCAGCATGCCGGGACAGGGATCCTACGAGCAGTACTTC. The chain recombines TRBV7-2 with TRBJ2-7; 9 bases fit TRBD1. V trimming: 7 bases; J trimming: 1 base; junction bases outside the gene matches: 5. CDR1 is SGHTA and CDR2 is FQGNSA in the germline V gene. CDR3 length equals 14 residues.

The J gene is TRBJ1-3, the V gene TRBV12-3 or TRBV12-4, with 7 positions matching TRBD1. This CDR3 has 16 residues. V was clipped by 1 base and J by 0 bases; unmatched bases: 3. DNA of the CDR3: TGTGCCAGCAGTTTAGGGGGACAGAACTCTGGAAACACCATATATTTT. As protein: CASSLGGQNSGNTIYF.

The gene calls are TRBV4-3 and TRBJ2-1; D might be TRBD2 (6 bases). The CDR3 covers 15 residues. Germline V gene lookup returns CDR1 LGHNA and CDR2 YSLEER. V was shortened by 6 bases and J by 2 bases, with 14 bases between the two germline ends. CDR3 bases: TGCGCCAGCAGACAACTAGCATCCCCCTACAATGAGCAGTTCTTC. Amino acids: CASRQLASPYNEQFF.

CDR3: CASSITGTGPYGYTF. The CDR3 nucleotides are TGTGCCAGTAGTATAACCGGGACAGGACCTTATGGCTACACCTTC. The chain is built from TRBV19 and TRBJ1-2; 8 bases line up with TRBD1. The germline V gene has CDR1 LNHDA and CDR2 SQIVND (reference sequence). V dropped 2 bases and J dropped 5; count of bases not matched to a gene: 7. This CDR3 has 15 amino acids.

This clonotype has a single count. This CDR3 is missing its conserved last phenylalanine or tryptophan, likely due to a read error. In DNA form, the CDR3 reads TGTGCCAGCAGCGCCCCTTGGGCGGGAGTAGCCAAAAACATTCAGTACTTA. As protein: CASSAPWAGVAKNIQYL. The chain carries TRBV7-2 and TRBJ2-4; TRBD2 aligns across 7 bases. The V gene end was trimmed by 5 bases and the J gene end by 0 bases; junction bases not matched to a gene: 10. Germline lookup yields CDR1 SGHTA and CDR2 FQGNSA. The CDR3 runs 17 residues.

This clonotype was observed a few times. The chain combines TRBV6-2 or TRBV6-3 with TRBJ2-3, with D unclear. Trimming pared 6 bases from V and 0 bases from J, leaving 7 bases between. Germline loops: CDR1 MNHEY, CDR2 SVGEGT. The CDR3 length is 13 residues. DNA for the CDR3: TGTGCCAGCAGGTTCCGAAGCACAGATACGCAGTATTTT. This encodes CASRFRSTDTQYF.

The chain has TRBV6-2 or TRBV6-3 and TRBJ2-1, with 9 bases that match TRBD1. CDR3 length: 20 residues. The junction had 25 bases not matched to a gene; V was cut back by 5 bases and J by 8 bases. Germline assignment: CDR1 MNHEY and CDR2 SVGEGT. The chain's CDR3 is CASSEGQGYRGRRDDDEQFF. CDR3 DNA sequence: TGTGCCAGCAGTGAGGGACAGGGCTATCGTGGCAGGCGGGATGACGATGAGCAGTTCTTC.

The sample holds a few counts of this clonotype. The chain employs TRBV19 and TRBJ2-7; 7 bases line up with TRBD1. Germline CDR1 LNHDA, CDR2 SQIVND (reference sequence). This CDR3 is built from 14 residues. The J segment lost 5 bases and the V segment lost 4 bases, leaving 8 bases of the junction unmatched. CDR3 DNA: TGTGCCAGTAGTACCATGACAGGGCCCAACGAGCAGTACGTC. As protein: CASSTMTGPNEQYV.